One and the same sample provided the 12 T cell receptor beta chains below, sequenced in a study of tumor T cells in aggressive B-cell lymphoma. The assay was immunoSEQ multiplex PCR, and TCRdb's table has in-frame clones only and misses some. The repertoire holds roughly 9,000 clones, with approximately 84% as singletons. The sample taken for sequencing was tumor tissue. Source of these receptors: an adult with diffuse large B cell lymphoma.

This clone was counted once. V usage is TRBV4-3 and J usage is TRBJ2-3; TRBD2 matches at 9 bases. The V segment lost 0 bases and the J segment 6 bases; nucleotides outside the gene matches: 10. CDR3 length equals 17 residues. Germline lookup yields CDR1 LGHNA and CDR2 YSLEER. CDR3 in DNA: TGCGCCAGCAGCCAAGATTTGCGCGGGGGGGCCGCGGATACGCAGTATTTT. Encoded protein: CASSQDLRGGAADTQYF.

This clone occurred a few times. The rearrangement links TRBV9 to TRBJ2-7; 9 bases align to TRBD2. J lost 2 bases, V lost 0 bases, and 6 bases had no gene match. Per germline, CDR1 SGDLS and CDR2 YYNGEE. The CDR3 covers 16 residues. The CDR3 region has the DNA TGTGCCAGCAGCGTAGGAGTGACTAGCGGAACCTACGAGCAGTACTTC. Translation: CASSVGVTSGTYEQYF.

V and J are TRBV5-1 and TRBJ1-1; 8 bases line up with TRBD1. Looked up from germline, CDR1 is SGHRS and CDR2 is YFSETQ. The V and J ends lost 5 bases and 10 bases, in that order; junction bases with no gene match: 13. The CDR3 covers 14 residues. The CDR3 spells CASRMTGAIEGAFF. CDR3 bases: TGCGCCAGCAGAATGACAGGGGCAATAGAGGGAGCTTTCTTT.

A few counts support this clone. J is TRBJ2-1 and V is TRBV30, with TRBD1 as a possible D gene (5 bases). Germline lookup yields CDR1 GTSNPN and CDR2 SVGIG (reference sequence). Trimming cost V 0 bases and J 0 bases, with 12 bases left between them. The CDR3 totals 16 residues. The CDR3 loop reads CAWSVRDRSSYNEQFF. The DNA of the CDR3 is TGTGCCTGGAGTGTACGAGACAGAAGCTCCTACAATGAGCAGTTCTTC.

The genes are TRBV30 and TRBJ1-2; 8 bases align to TRBD1. The trim removed 4 bases at V and 8 bases at J, leaving 6 bases unmatched. This CDR3 spans 12 amino acids. CDR1 is GTSNPN and CDR2 is SVGIG in the germline V gene (reference sequence). The DNA of the CDR3 is TGTGCCTGGATGGACAGGGCTCAGGGCTACACCTTC. It is translated as CAWMDRAQGYTF.

The rearrangement joins TRBV5-1 to TRBJ1-5, with TRBD1 matching 7 bases. CDR1 is SGHRS and CDR2 is YFSETQ in the germline V gene. The junction had 2 bases not matched to a gene; V was cut back by 4 bases and J by 1 base. The CDR3 consists of 14 residues. This CDR3 reads CASSPTGSNQPQHF. CDR3 nucleotide sequence: TGCGCCAGCAGCCCGACAGGGAGCAATCAGCCCCAGCATTTT.

The chain is built from TRBV11-1 and TRBJ2-2; 10 bases are shared with TRBD1. The CDR3 length is 18 residues. CDR1 is SGHAT and CDR2 is FQDESV in the germline V gene (reference sequence). The ends lost 3 bases at V and 1 base at J; junction bases unmatched: 8. CDR3 in amino acids: CASSFGLGTGENTGELFF. CDR3 DNA sequence: TGTGCCAGCAGCTTCGGCTTGGGGACAGGGGAGAACACCGGGGAGCTGTTTTTT.

The rearrangement uses TRBV10-1 and TRBJ2-2; 9 bases map to TRBD2. Trimming took 6 bases from V and 6 from J; bases not matched to a gene: 8. Germline CDR1 reads WNHNN; CDR2 reads SYGVQD (reference sequence). The CDR3 has 15 residues. This CDR3 is CASRPGTSFPGELFF. The CDR3 nucleotides read TGCGCCAGCAGACCCGGGACTAGCTTCCCCGGGGAGCTGTTTTTT.

J is TRBJ2-3 and V is TRBV4-1; perhaps TRBD2 as D (6 bases). With 4 bases removed from V and 0 bases from J, the gap between germline ends came to 11 bases. Germline-derived CDR1 and CDR2 are MGHRA and YSYEKL. This CDR3 has 15 residues. The CDR3 sequence: CASSPIAVSTDTQYF. CDR3 nucleotides: TGCGCCAGCAGCCCCATAGCGGTTAGCACAGATACGCAGTATTTT.

This sequence joins TRBV7-3 and TRBJ1-1; tentative D call: TRBD1 (6 bases). V lost 7 bases to trimming and J lost 4 bases, with 13 bases between them. This CDR3 comprises 13 residues. CDR1 and CDR2 from the germline V gene are SGHTA and FQGTGA. CDR3 in DNA: TGTGCCAGCAAGGGGGGGCTAGGCACTGAAGCTTTCTTT. Translating it yields CASKGGLGTEAFF.

This clone has a handful of counts. The chain is built from TRBV9 and TRBJ2-3, with D perhaps matching TRBD2 (7 bases). Per germline, CDR1 SGDLS and CDR2 YYNGEE. The CDR3 is made up of 16 amino acids. V lost 4 bases to trimming and J lost 2 bases, with 17 bases between them. CDR3 loop: CASSTVPGGPTDTQYF. For the CDR3, the DNA is TGTGCCAGCAGCACCGTACCCGGGGGGCCCACAGATACGCAGTATTTT.

This clone appeared a few times. The CDR3 DNA follows: TGTGCCAGCAGCTTAAGGGGGCTTGATGAAAAACTGTTTTTT. The encoded protein is CASSLRGLDEKLFF. The chain uses TRBV7-9 and TRBJ1-4, with 7 nucleotides matching TRBD1. The ends lost 2 bases at V and 6 bases at J; junction bases unmatched: 3. This CDR3 region has 14 residues. Germline V gives CDR1 SEHNR, CDR2 FQNEAQ (reference sequence).